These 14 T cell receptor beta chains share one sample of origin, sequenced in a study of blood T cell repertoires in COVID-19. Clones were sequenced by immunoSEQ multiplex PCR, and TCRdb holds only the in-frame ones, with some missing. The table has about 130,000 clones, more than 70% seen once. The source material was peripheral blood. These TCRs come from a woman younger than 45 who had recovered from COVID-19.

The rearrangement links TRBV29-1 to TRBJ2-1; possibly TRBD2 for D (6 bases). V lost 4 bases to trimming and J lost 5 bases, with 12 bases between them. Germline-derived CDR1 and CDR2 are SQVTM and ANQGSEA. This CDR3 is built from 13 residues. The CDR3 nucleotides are TGCAGCGTTGCGAGCGGGCCAGACAATGAGCAGTTCTTC. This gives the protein CSVASGPDNEQFF.

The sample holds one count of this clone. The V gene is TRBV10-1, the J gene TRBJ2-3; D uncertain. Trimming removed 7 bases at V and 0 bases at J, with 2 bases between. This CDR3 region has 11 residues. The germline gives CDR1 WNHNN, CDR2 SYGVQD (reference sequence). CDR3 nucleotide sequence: TGCGCCAGCATAAGCACAGATACGCAGTATTTT. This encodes CASISTDTQYF.

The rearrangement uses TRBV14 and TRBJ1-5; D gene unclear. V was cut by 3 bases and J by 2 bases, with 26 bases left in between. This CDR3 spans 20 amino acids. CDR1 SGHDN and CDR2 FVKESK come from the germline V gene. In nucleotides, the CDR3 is TGTGCCAGCAGCCACCACTTTAAGAAAACTAATATCCATTGCAATCAGCCCCAGCATTTT. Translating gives CASSHHFKKTNIHCNQPQHF.

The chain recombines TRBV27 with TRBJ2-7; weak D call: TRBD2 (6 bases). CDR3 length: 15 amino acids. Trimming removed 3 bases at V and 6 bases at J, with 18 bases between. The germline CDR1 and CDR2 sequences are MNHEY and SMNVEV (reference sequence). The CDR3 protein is CASSFDAGTAREQYF. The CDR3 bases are TGTGCCAGCAGTTTCGATGCGGGGACTGCTCGCGAGCAGTACTTC.

The CDR3 is CASSLGTSGRIREQFF. The CDR3 coding sequence is TGCGCCAGCAGCTTGGGGACTAGCGGGAGGATCCGTGAGCAGTTCTTC. The rearrangement uses TRBV5-1 and TRBJ2-1; 14 nucleotides line up with TRBD2. The CDR3 is 16 amino acids. Looked up from germline, CDR1 is SGHRS and CDR2 is YFSETQ. After removal of 0 bases from V and 9 bases from J, the junction contained 5 bases not matched to a gene.

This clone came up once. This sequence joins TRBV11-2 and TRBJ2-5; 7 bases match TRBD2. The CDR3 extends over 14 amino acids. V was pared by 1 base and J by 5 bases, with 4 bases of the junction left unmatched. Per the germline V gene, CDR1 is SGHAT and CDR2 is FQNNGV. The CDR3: CASSLGTSKETQYF. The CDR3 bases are TGTGCCAGCAGCTTAGGGACTAGTAAGGAGACCCAGTACTTC.

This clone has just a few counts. The CDR3 protein is CASREGGSYEQYF. For the CDR3, the DNA is TGTGCCAGCAGAGAGGGCGGCTCCTACGAGCAGTACTTC. This rearrangement joins TRBV11-2 to TRBJ2-7, with D possibly being TRBD2 (5 bases). The CDR3 totals 13 residues. Germline CDR1 SGHAT, CDR2 FQNNGV. V dropped 6 bases and J dropped 0 bases, with 9 bases sitting between them. The whole variable domain, filled in from reference TRBV11-2 and TRBJ2-7, reads EAGVAQSPRYKIIEKRQSVAFWCNPISGHATLYWYQQILGQGPKLLIQFQNNGVVDDSQLPKDRFSAERLKGVDSTLKIQPAKLEDSAVYLCASREGGSYEQYFGPGTRLTVT.

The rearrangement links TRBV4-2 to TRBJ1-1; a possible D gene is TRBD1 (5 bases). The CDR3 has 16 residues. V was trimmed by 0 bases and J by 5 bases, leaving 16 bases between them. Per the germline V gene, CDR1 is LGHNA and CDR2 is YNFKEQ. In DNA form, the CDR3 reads TGTGCCAGCAGCCAAGAGTCAGGCTACTCAGGGACTGAAGCTTTCTTT. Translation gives CASSQESGYSGTEAFF.

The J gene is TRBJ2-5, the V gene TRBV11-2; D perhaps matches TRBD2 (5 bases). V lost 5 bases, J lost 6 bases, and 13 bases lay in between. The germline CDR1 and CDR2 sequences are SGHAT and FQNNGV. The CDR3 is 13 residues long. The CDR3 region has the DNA TGTGCCAGCAGCGGCAGCGGACCGAAGACCCAGTACTTC. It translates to CASSGSGPKTQYF. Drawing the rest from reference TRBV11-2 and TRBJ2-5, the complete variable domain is EAGVAQSPRYKIIEKRQSVAFWCNPISGHATLYWYQQILGQGPKLLIQFQNNGVVDDSQLPKDRFSAERLKGVDSTLKIQPAKLEDSAVYLCASSGSGPKTQYFGPGTRLLVL.

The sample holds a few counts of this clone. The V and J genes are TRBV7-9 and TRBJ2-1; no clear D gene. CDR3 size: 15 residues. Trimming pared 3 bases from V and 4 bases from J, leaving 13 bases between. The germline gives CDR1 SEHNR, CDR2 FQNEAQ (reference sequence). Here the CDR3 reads CASSLVGTRYNEQFF. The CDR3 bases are TGTGCCAGCAGCTTGGTGGGCACTCGGTACAATGAGCAGTTCTTC.

CDR3 sequence (DNA): TGTGCCAGCAGCCAAGATGAGGTCCGGGAGCAGTACTTC. As protein: CASSQDEVREQYF. The chain recombines TRBV3-1 (or the pseudogene TRBV3-2) with TRBJ2-7; D gene unclear. Germline values: CDR1 LGHDT, CDR2 YNNKEL (reference sequence). Trimming left V 0 bases short and J 7 bases short, with 10 bases between. The CDR3 is 13 residues long.

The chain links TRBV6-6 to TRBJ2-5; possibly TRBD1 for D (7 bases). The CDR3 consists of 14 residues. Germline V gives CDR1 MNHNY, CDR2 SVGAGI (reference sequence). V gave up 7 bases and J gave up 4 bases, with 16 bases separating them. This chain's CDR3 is CASTQAEGAETQYF. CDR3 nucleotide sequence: TGTGCCAGCACCCAGGCGGAGGGGGCAGAGACCCAGTACTTC.

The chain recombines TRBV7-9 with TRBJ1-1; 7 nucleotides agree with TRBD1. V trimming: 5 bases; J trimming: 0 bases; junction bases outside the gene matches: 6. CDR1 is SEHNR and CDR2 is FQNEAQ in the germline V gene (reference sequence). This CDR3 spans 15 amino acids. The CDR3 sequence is CASSTRQGMNTEAFF. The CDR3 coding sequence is TGTGCCAGCAGCACTCGACAGGGAATGAACACTGAAGCTTTCTTT.

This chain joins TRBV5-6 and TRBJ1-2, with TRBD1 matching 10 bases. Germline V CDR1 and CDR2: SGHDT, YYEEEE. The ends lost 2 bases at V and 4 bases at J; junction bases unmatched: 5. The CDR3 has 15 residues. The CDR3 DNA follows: TGTGCCAGCAGCTTCCGGGACAGGGGCCCCTATGGCTACACCTTC. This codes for CASSFRDRGPYGYTF.